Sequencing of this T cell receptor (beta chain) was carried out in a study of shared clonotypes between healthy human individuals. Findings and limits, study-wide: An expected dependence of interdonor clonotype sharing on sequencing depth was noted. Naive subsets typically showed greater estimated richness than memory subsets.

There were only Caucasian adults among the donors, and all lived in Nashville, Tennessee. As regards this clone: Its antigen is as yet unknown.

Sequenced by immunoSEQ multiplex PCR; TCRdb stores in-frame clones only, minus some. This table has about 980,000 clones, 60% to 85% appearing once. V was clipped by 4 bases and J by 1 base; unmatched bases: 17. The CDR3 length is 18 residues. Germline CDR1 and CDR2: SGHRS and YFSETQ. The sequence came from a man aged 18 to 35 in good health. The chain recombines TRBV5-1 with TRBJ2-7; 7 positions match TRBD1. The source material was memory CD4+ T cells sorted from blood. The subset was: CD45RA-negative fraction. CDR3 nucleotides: TGCGCCAGCAGCGCAGCTCCGGGACAGCTAACCTCTTCCTACGAGCAGTACTTC. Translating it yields CASSAAPGQLTSSYEQYF. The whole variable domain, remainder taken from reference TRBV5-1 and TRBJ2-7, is KAGVTQTPRYLIKTRGQQVTLSCSPISGHRSVSWYQQTPGQGLQFLFEYFSETQRNKGNFPGRFSGRQFSNSRSEMNVSTLELGDSALYLCASSAAPGQLTSSYEQYFGPGTRLTVT.